This TCR beta chain was identified during a study of metastatic and nonmetastatic thyroid tumors. Study-level information: Repertoires of blood and of tissue (tumor or nodule) from malignant and benign thyroid patients were compared.

In germline, CDR1 is LNHDA, CDR2 SQIVND (reference sequence). This CDR3 has 13 amino acids. V was pared by 3 bases and J by 5 bases, with 10 bases between. The table lists this clone with many counts. Antigen: not known. Original data processing: CDR3 was compared across clinicopathological groups, and the resulting differences were used to build a distant-metastasis classifier for papillary thyroid cancer. TCRdb reanalyzed the PCR reads with MiXCR. TCRdb, not the original authors, processed these V and J calls. This sample yields tens of thousands of clones, of which roughly a quarter are seen a single time; about 16% belongs to the top ten. All patients reached thyroid surgery having received no treatment beforehand. Study outcomes and limitations: Compared with benign nodules, malignant thyroid tumors were reported to have significantly higher TCR beta diversity in both blood and tumor.

The source is a male donor with papillary thyroid cancer or a benign thyroid nodule (not recorded which). Some clones in this sample may be carry-over from other donors' samples. The chain combines TRBV19 with TRBJ2-5, with no clear D. The sample comprised blood. CDR3 DNA: TGTGCCAGTAGTATTTCCCTAGTTGAGACCCAGTACTTC. This encodes CASSISLVETQYF.